This record concerns one TCR beta chain sequence. Antigen: not known. These data originate in a study of T cell responses to AZD1222 COVID-19 vaccine. About the study: Both about-4-week and about-12-week second-dose recipients were combined.

Only in-frame clones appear in the TCRdb table, and some are missing; sequencing was by immunoSEQ multiplex PCR. Of some 120,000 clones in the sample, roughly 87% are singletons; the top ten hold 7.5%. This CDR3 has 13 amino acids. The germline CDR1 and CDR2 sequences are SGHTA and FQGNSA. V lost 5 bases to trimming and J lost 2 bases, with 9 bases between them. Study-level points and caveats: Spike-specific TCR repertoires showed rising breadth and depth after two AZD1222 doses. Seropositive at baseline were only a handful of AZD1222 recipients. White British donors predominated, females outnumbered males, and clonal diversity was possibly underestimated.

The TCR sequence derives from an adult in good health. Sequenced material: peripheral blood, taken on day 0 of AZD1222 vaccination. This chain uses TRBV7-2 with TRBJ1-1, with D uncertain. This chain's CDR3 is CASSAPGNTEAFF. The CDR3 DNA is TGTGCCAGCAGCGCCCCAGGCAACACTGAAGCTTTCTTT.